These 25 T cell receptor beta chains share one sample of origin, sequenced in a study of T cell responses to AZD1222 COVID-19 vaccine. TCRdb's copy holds only in-frame clones and misses some; the assay was immunoSEQ multiplex PCR. This table holds 140,000 to 150,000 clones, approximately 78% found once. Sequences were derived from peripheral blood, sampled on day 0 of MenACWY control vaccination. The receptors derive from an adult in good health.

A single count supports this clone. V gene TRBV19 combines with J gene TRBJ2-1; D possibly corresponds to TRBD1 (5 bases). V shed 5 bases and J shed 6 bases, with 20 bases lying between them. In germline, CDR1 is LNHDA, CDR2 SQIVND (reference sequence). This CDR3 has 16 residues. The CDR3 DNA is TGTGCCAGTAGTCAATACAGCCTTGGTAGGGGCAATGAGCAGTTCTTC. Translated, it gives CASSQYSLGRGNEQFF.

The chain links TRBV29-1 to TRBJ1-1; D might be TRBD1 (5 bases). Germline-derived CDR1 and CDR2 are SQVTM and ANQGSEA. Deletions cut 4 bases from V and 0 bases from J, with 9 bases between. This CDR3 is built from 13 residues. The CDR3, as DNA: TGCAGCGTTGGTCTGACAGTGAACACTGAAGCTTTCTTT. It specifies CSVGLTVNTEAFF.

The rearrangement joins TRBV18 to TRBJ1-1, with 12 bases that match TRBD1. The germline CDR1 and CDR2 sequences are KGHSH and LQKENI. This CDR3 has 18 amino acids. The junction had 12 bases not matched to a gene; V was cut back by 6 bases and J by 1 base. DNA for the CDR3: TGTGCCAGCTCCCCTTTCCCCGGGACAGGGGGCCCGAACACTGAAGCTTTCTTT. Translated: CASSPFPGTGGPNTEAFF.

This clone was seen a few times. This sequence joins TRBV10-3 and TRBJ2-5, with a tentative D call TRBD2 (7 bases). The CDR3 runs to 15 residues. Between the trimmed V and J ends, which lost 9 bases and 4 bases, there was a span of 21 bases. Germline CDR1 reads ENHRY; CDR2 reads SYGVKD. CDR3 DNA: TGTGCCATAGGGGGGGATTCCCTAATGGGAGAGACCCAGTACTTC. Protein sequence: CAIGGDSLMGETQYF.

The CDR3 DNA is TGTGCCAGCTCCGTAACAGGGGTCGGAGAGACCCAGTACTTC. This codes for CASSVTGVGETQYF. The rearrangement joins TRBV18 to TRBJ2-5, with 7 bases lining up with TRBD1. Trimming took 6 bases from V and 4 from J; bases not matched to a gene: 8. Germline CDR1 KGHSH, CDR2 LQKENI. CDR3 length: 14 amino acids.

The chain is built from TRBV7-9 and TRBJ2-3; TRBD2 matches 9 bases. Germline-derived CDR1 and CDR2 are SEHNR and FQNEAQ (reference sequence). CDR3 length: 16 amino acids. Trimming cost V 1 base and J 2 bases; bases outside gene matches: 4. CDR3 sequence reads: CASSLGLAGLTDTQYF. CDR3 DNA sequence: TGTGCCAGCAGCTTAGGGCTAGCGGGACTCACAGATACGCAGTATTTT.

This clone was detected only a few times. This chain links TRBV12-5 with TRBJ2-7, with D possibly matching TRBD1 (5 bases). CDR3 length: 15 residues. Germline lookup yields CDR1 LGHNT and CDR2 FRNRAP. The germline V and J ends were trimmed by 5 bases and 3 bases, with 17 bases remaining between them. The CDR3 sequence is CASGPGTGQDYEQYF. Here the CDR3 DNA reads TGTGCTAGTGGTCCCGGTACAGGACAAGACTACGAGCAGTACTTC.

V is TRBV5-5 and J is TRBJ1-1; a weak D match, TRBD1 (5 bases). V dropped 4 bases and J dropped 3 bases, with 13 bases sitting between them. The CDR3 is 14 residues long. Germline V gives CDR1 SGHKS, CDR2 YYEKEE (reference sequence). In DNA form, the CDR3 reads TGTGCCAGCAGCCGCGTCGGGACGGACACTGAAGCTTTCTTT. It specifies CASSRVGTDTEAFF.

The chain recombines TRBV3-1 (or the pseudogene TRBV3-2) with TRBJ2-2; D might be TRBD1 (5 bases). CDR1 and CDR2 (germline): LGHDT, YNNKEL (reference sequence). The length of the CDR3 is 15 residues. Trimming removed 7 bases at V and 4 bases at J, with 16 bases between. DNA of the CDR3: TGTGCCAGCACGTACAAGGGGTTGTCCACCGGGGAGCTGTTTTTT. Amino acid sequence: CASTYKGLSTGELFF.

CDR3 protein: CASRGRGPGAMADTQYF. In DNA form, the CDR3 reads TGTGCCAGCAGAGGAAGGGGCCCCGGGGCTATGGCAGATACGCAGTATTTT. J is TRBJ2-3 and V is TRBV2; D possibly uses TRBD1 or TRBD2 (5 bases each). The V gene's germline CDR1 is SNHLY and CDR2 FYNNEI. The ends were cut back, 6 bases at V and 4 bases at J, with 23 bases in the middle. This CDR3 has 17 amino acids.

The chain uses TRBV5-1 and TRBJ2-3, with 7 positions matching TRBD2. CDR1 and CDR2 (germline): SGHRS, YFSETQ. The CDR3 has 15 amino acids. V was pared by 0 bases and J by 9 bases, with 10 bases of the junction left unmatched. CDR3 coding DNA: TGCGCCAGCAGCTTGGGGGGGGGTCCCCAGGACACGCAGTATTTT. Residues: CASSLGGGPQDTQYF.

V is TRBV19 and J is TRBJ1-1, with D possibly being TRBD1 (5 bases). The CDR3 totals 15 residues. Germline V gene sequence: CDR1 LNHDA, CDR2 SQIVND (reference sequence). Between the trimmed V and J ends, which lost 7 bases and 1 base, there was a span of 16 bases. Here the CDR3 DNA reads TGTGCCAGTATCCCCTGGGAGGGGCGGAACACTGAAGCTTTCTTT. This codes for CASIPWEGRNTEAFF.

The chain combines TRBV6-4 with TRBJ1-5; D not resolved. From germline, CDR1 is MRHNA and CDR2 SNTAGT. The V gene lost 3 bases and the J gene lost 8 bases, with 14 bases spanning the gap. The CDR3 sequence is 14 residues long. CDR3 loop: CASSERPDLEPQHF. Here the CDR3 DNA reads TGTGCCAGCAGTGAACGTCCCGATTTGGAGCCCCAGCATTTT.

The chain is built from TRBV11-2 and TRBJ1-1, with TRBD1 as a possible D gene (6 bases). Germline values: CDR1 SGHAT, CDR2 FQNNGV. Trimming took off 2 bases at V and 8 bases at J, with 12 bases between the two ends. This CDR3 is 13 amino acids long. DNA of the CDR3: TGTGCCAGCAGCTTAACAGGGAACCCCGAAGCTTTCTTT. Its protein is CASSLTGNPEAFF.

The chain employs TRBV6-5 and TRBJ1-4; tentative D call: TRBD1 (5 bases). This CDR3 comprises 14 residues. Germline CDR1 reads MNHEY; CDR2 reads SVGAGI. Trimming stripped 6 bases from V and 0 bases from J, with 8 bases between. CDR3 in DNA: TGTGCCAGCAGCCGAGGGGCAACTAATGAAAAACTGTTTTTT. This encodes CASSRGATNEKLFF.

The CDR3 loop reads CASSVHGGSRNEQFF. The DNA for the CDR3 is TGTGCCAGCAGCGTTCATGGGGGTAGTAGGAATGAGCAGTTCTTC. The chain employs TRBV7-9 and TRBJ2-1; D is possibly TRBD1 or TRBD2 (5 bases each). V shed 5 bases and J shed 7 bases, with 18 bases lying between them. The CDR3 is 15 amino acids. Germline lookup yields CDR1 SEHNR and CDR2 FQNEAQ (reference sequence).

This sequence joins TRBV5-6 and TRBJ2-2; D unresolved. CDR3 length: 12 amino acids. Looked up from germline, CDR1 is SGHDT and CDR2 is YYEEEE. The ends were cut back, 0 bases at V and 8 bases at J, with 5 bases in the middle. In DNA, the CDR3 is TGTGCCAGCAGCTTGGGTTCTGGGGAGCTGTTTTTT. Translating gives CASSLGSGELFF.

V is TRBV18 and J is TRBJ1-1; D uncertain. The CDR3 totals 15 residues. The germline gives CDR1 KGHSH, CDR2 LQKENI. The V end lost 0 bases, the J end lost 2 bases, and 10 bases lay between the germline ends. CDR3 region: CASSPPRTRNTEAFF. In DNA form, the CDR3 reads TGTGCCAGCTCACCACCCCGGACCCGCAACACTGAAGCTTTCTTT.

The rearrangement joins TRBV3-1 (or the pseudogene TRBV3-2) to TRBJ2-2, with 10 bases that match TRBD1. Germline V lookup: CDR1 LGHDT, CDR2 YNNKEL (reference sequence). V lost 7 bases and J lost 5; bases outside the gene matches: 13. The CDR3 length is 17 residues. In DNA, the CDR3 is TGTGCCAGCAAAAAAGGGATGGGACAGGGGCGAACCGGGGAGCTGTTTTTT. This sequence encodes CASKKGMGQGRTGELFF.

The V call is TRBV11-2, the J call TRBJ2-3; 10 bases fit TRBD2. V lost 1 base and J lost 5; bases outside the gene matches: 6. The CDR3 contains 16 residues. The germline V gene has CDR1 SGHAT and CDR2 FQNNGV. The CDR3 nucleotides read TGTGCCAGCAGCTTAGTCCTAGCGGGGGCTGAAGATACGCAGTATTTT. This gives the protein CASSLVLAGAEDTQYF.

V and J are TRBV10-2 and TRBJ1-2; the D gene is possibly TRBD1 (5 bases). Germline CDR1 is WSHSY and CDR2 is SAAADI. This CDR3 has 15 residues. The germline V and J ends were trimmed by 4 bases and 2 bases, with 14 bases remaining between them. CDR3 in amino acids: CASSAPGRSNYGYTF. The DNA of the CDR3 is TGCGCCAGCAGTGCGCCGGGACGGTCCAACTATGGCTACACCTTC.

The chain combines TRBV6-5 with TRBJ2-3; 8 nucleotides align to TRBD2. The CDR3 length is 16 residues. The junction had 7 bases not matched to a gene; V was cut back by 2 bases and J by 3 bases. Germline values: CDR1 MNHEY, CDR2 SVGAGI. The DNA for the CDR3 is TGTGCCAGCAGTTACACCGGGGTAGCGGGAACAGATACGCAGTATTTT. This encodes CASSYTGVAGTDTQYF.

The chain is built from TRBV14 and TRBJ1-1; tentatively, D is TRBD1 (6 bases). V was pared by 4 bases and J by 11 bases, with 26 bases between. The CDR3 sequence is 16 residues long. The germline V gene encodes CDR1 SGHDN and CDR2 FVKESK. CDR3 nucleotides: TGTGCCAGCAGCCCCCAACGGGGGCCCCTTAGGTTTTGGGCTTTCTTT. Residues: CASSPQRGPLRFWAFF.

This sequence joins TRBV7-9 and TRBJ1-2, with D hard to call. V lost 3 bases to trimming and J lost 3 bases, with 14 bases between them. CDR1 and CDR2 (germline): SEHNR, FQNEAQ (reference sequence). This CDR3 has 15 residues. CDR3 nucleotide sequence: TGTGCCAGCAGCTTTGGTGGGCCCATGGACTATGGCTACACCTTC. It yields the protein CASSFGGPMDYGYTF.

V usage is TRBV3-1 (or the pseudogene TRBV3-2) and J usage is TRBJ2-2; 10 bases line up with TRBD2. CDR1 LGHDT and CDR2 YNNKEL come from the germline V gene (reference sequence). The CDR3 totals 16 residues. Unmatched junction bases numbered 9, after V lost 3 bases and J lost 8 bases. The CDR3 here is CASSQLKAGGPGELFF. The CDR3 DNA is TGTGCCAGCAGCCAGTTAAAAGCGGGGGGGCCTGGGGAGCTGTTTTTT.